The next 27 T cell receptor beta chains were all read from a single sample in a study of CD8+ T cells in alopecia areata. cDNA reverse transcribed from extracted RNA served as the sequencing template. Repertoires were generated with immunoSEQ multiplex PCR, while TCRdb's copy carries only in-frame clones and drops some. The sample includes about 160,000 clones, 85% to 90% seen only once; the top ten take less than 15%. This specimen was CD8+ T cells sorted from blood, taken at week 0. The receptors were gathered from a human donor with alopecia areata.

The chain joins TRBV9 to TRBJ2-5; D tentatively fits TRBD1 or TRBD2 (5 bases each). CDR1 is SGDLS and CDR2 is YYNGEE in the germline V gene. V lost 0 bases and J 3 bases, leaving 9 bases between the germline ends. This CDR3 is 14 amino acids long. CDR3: CASSVGMGEETQYF. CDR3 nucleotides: TGTGCCAGCAGCGTAGGTATGGGGGAAGAGACCCAGTACTTC.

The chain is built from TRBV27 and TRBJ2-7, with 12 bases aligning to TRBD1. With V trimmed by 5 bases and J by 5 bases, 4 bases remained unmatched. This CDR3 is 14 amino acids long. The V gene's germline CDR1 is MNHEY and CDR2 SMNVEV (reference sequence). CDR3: CASSTGTGGDEQYF. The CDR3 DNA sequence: TGTGCCAGCAGTACCGGGACAGGGGGCGACGAGCAGTACTTC.

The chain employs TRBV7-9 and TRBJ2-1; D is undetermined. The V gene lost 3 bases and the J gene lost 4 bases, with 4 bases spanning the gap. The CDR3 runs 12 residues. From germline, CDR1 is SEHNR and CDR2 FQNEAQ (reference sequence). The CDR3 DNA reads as TGTGCCAGCAGCTTCATATACAATGAGCAGTTCTTC. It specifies CASSFIYNEQFF.

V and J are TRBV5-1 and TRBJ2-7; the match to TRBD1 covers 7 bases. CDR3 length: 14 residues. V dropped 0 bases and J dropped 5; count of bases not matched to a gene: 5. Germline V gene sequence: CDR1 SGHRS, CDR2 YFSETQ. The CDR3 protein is CASSLGQGEDEQYF. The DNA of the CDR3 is TGCGCCAGCAGCTTGGGACAGGGCGAAGACGAGCAGTACTTC. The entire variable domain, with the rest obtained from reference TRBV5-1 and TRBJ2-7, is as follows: KAGVTQTPRYLIKTRGQQVTLSCSPISGHRSVSWYQQTPGQGLQFLFEYFSETQRNKGNFPGRFSGRQFSNSRSEMNVSTLELGDSALYLCASSLGQGEDEQYFGPGTRLTVT.

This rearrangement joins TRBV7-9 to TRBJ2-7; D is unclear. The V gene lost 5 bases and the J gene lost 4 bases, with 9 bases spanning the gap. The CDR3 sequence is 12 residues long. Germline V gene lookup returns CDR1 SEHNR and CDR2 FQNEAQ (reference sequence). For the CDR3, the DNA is TGTGCCAGCAGCACCCAACGGTACGAGCAGTACTTC. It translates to CASSTQRYEQYF.

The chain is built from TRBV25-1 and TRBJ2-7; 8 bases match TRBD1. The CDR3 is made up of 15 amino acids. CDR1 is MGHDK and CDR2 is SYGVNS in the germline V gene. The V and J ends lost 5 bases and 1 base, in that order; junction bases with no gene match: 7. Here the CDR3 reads CASSQRTGRSYEQYF. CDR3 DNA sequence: TGTGCCAGCAGTCAAAGGACAGGGAGATCCTACGAGCAGTACTTC.

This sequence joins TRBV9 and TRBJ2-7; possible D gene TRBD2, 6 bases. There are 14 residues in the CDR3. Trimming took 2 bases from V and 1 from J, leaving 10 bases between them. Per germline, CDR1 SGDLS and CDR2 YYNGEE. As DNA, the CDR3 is TGTGCCAGCAGCGTCTCTGGGGGGTCCTACGAGCAGTACTTC. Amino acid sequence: CASSVSGGSYEQYF.

The CDR3 coding sequence is TGTGCCAGCAGTTACTGGCTGGGGGTAAGCTACGAGCAGTACTTC. This translates into CASSYWLGVSYEQYF. The chain recombines TRBV6-5 with TRBJ2-7, with D perhaps given as TRBD1 or TRBD2 (5 bases each). CDR3 length equals 15 residues. Germline V gene sequence: CDR1 MNHEY, CDR2 SVGAGI. Trimming pared 1 base from V and 3 bases from J, leaving 13 bases between.

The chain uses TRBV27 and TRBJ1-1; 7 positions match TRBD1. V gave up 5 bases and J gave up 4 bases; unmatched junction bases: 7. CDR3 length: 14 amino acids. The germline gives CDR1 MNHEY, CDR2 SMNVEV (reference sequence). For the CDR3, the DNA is TGTGCCAGCAGTCAGCTCTCAGGGGGCACTGAAGCTTTCTTT. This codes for CASSQLSGGTEAFF.

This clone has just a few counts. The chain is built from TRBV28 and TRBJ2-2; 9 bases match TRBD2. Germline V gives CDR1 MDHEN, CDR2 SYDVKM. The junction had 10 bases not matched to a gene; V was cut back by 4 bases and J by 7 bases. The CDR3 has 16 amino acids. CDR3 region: CASSSPMREGVGELFF. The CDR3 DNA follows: TGTGCCAGCAGTTCCCCTATGCGGGAGGGGGTCGGGGAGCTGTTTTTT.

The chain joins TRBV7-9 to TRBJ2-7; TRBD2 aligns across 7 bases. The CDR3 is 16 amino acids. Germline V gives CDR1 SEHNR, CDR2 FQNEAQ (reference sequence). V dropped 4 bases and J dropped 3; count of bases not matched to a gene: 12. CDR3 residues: CASSSREEGLLYEQYF. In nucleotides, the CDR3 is TGTGCCAGCAGCTCCCGGGAGGAGGGCCTCCTCTACGAGCAGTACTTC.

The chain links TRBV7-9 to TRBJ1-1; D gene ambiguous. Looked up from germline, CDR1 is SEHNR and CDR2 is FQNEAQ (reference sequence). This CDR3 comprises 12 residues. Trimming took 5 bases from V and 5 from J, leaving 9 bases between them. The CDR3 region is CASSHAGTEAFF. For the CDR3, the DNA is TGTGCCAGCAGCCATGCGGGGACTGAAGCTTTCTTT.

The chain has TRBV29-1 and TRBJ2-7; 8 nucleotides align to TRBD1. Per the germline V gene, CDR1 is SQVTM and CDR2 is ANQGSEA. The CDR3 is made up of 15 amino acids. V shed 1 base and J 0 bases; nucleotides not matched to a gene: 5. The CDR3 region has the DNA TGCAGCGTTGAAGGGACAGGGTTACGCTCCTACGAGCAGTACTTC. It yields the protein CSVEGTGLRSYEQYF.

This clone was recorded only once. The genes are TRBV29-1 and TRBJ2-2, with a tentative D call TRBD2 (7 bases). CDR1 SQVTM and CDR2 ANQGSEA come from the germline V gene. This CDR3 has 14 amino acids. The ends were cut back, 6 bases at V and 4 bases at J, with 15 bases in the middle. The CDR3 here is CSVPKGGGTGELFF. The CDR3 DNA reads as TGCAGCGTCCCGAAGGGGGGGGGCACCGGGGAGCTGTTTTTT.

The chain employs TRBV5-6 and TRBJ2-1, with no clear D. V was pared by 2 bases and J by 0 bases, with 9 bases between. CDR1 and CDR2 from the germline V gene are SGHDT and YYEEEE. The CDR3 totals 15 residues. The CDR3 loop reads CASSFPESSYNEQFF. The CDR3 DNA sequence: TGTGCCAGCAGCTTCCCCGAAAGCTCCTACAATGAGCAGTTCTTC.

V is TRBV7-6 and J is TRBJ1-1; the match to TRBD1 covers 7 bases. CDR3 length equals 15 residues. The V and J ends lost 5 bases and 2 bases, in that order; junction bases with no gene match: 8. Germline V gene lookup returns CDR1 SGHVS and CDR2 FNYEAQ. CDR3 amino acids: CASSPAGDSNTEAFF. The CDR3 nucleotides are TGTGCCAGCAGCCCAGCGGGGGACAGCAACACTGAAGCTTTCTTT.

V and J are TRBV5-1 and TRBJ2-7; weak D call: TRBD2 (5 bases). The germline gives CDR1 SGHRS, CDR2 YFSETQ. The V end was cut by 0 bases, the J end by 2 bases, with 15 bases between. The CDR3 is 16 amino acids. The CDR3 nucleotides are TGCGCCAGCAGCTTGGCGTTTCTAGCTGTTACCTACGAGCAGTACTTC. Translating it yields CASSLAFLAVTYEQYF.

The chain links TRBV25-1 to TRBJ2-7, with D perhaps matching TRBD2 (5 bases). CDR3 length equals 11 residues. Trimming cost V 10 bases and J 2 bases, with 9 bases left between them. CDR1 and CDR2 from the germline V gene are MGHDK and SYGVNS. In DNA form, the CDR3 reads TGTGCCACCCGGGGAGCCTACGAGCAGTACTTC. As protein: CATRGAYEQYF.

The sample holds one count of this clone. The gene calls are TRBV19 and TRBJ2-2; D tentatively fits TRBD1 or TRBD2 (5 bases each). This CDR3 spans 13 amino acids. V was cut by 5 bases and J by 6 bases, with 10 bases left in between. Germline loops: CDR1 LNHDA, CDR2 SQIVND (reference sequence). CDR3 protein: CASSWLGAGELFF. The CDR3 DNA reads TGTGCCAGTAGTTGGCTGGGGGCCGGGGAGCTGTTTTTT.

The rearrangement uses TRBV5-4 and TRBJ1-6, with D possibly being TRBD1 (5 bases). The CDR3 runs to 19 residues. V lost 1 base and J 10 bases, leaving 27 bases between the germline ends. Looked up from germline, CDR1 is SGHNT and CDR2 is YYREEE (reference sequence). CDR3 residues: CASSLSSGRGRTRASPLHF. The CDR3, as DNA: TGTGCCAGCAGCTTGAGTTCAGGGCGCGGCCGGACGAGGGCCTCACCCCTCCACTTT.

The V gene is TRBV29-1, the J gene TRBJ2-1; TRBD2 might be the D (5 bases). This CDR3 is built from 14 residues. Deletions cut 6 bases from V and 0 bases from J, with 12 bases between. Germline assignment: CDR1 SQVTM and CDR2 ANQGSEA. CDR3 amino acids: CSVPGEASYNEQFF. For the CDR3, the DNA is TGCAGCGTCCCCGGGGAAGCCTCCTACAATGAGCAGTTCTTC.

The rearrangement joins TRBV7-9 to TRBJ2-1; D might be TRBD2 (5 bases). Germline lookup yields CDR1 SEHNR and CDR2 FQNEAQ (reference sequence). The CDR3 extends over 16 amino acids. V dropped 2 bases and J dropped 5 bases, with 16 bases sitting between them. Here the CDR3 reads CASSLPVLVGNNEQFF. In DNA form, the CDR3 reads TGTGCCAGCAGCTTACCCGTCTTGGTCGGGAACAATGAGCAGTTCTTC.

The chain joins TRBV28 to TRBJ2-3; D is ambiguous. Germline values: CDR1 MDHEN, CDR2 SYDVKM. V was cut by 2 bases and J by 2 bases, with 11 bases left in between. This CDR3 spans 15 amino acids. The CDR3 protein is CASSLASGPTDTQYF. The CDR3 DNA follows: TGTGCCAGCAGTTTAGCGTCCGGGCCCACAGATACGCAGTATTTT.

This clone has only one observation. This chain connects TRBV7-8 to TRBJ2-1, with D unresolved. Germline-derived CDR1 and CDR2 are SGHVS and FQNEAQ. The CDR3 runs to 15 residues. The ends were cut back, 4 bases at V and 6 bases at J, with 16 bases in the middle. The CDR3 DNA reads TGTGCCAGCAGCTCCGAGGTTCAGGCCCGCAATGAGCAGTTCTTC. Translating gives CASSSEVQARNEQFF. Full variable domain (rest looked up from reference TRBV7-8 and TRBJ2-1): GAGVSQSPRYKVAKRGQDVALRCDPISGHVSLFWYQQALGQGPEFLTYFQNEAQLDKSGLPSDRFFAERPEGSVSTLKIQRTQQEDSAVYLCASSSEVQARNEQFFGPGTRLTVL.

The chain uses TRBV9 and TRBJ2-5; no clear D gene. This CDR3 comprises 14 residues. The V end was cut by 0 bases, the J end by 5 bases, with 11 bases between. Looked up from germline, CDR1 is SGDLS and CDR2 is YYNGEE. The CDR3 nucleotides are TGTGCCAGCAGCGTAGATGTGGGGTATGAGACCCAGTACTTC. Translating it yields CASSVDVGYETQYF.

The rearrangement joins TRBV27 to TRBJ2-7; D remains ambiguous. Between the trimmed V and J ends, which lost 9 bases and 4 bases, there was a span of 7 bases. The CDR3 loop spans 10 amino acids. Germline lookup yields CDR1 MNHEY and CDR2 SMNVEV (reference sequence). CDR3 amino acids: CARKVYEQYF. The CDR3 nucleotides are TGTGCCAGGAAAGTATACGAGCAGTACTTC.

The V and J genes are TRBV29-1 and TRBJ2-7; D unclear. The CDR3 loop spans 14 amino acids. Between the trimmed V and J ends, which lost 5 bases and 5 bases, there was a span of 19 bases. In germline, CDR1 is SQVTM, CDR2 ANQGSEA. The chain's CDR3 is CSVLDGSEIHEQYF. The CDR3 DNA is TGCAGCGTTCTTGACGGGTCCGAAATCCACGAGCAGTACTTC.